Sequencing of this TCR beta chain was carried out in a study of blood T cells in healthy people across ages. Combining a sample-barcoded 5' primer with a J-beta primer mix, a second PCR ran for about 6 to 12 cycles. TCRdb used MiXCR to reprocess the 5' RACE reads, holding one entry per CDR3 protein. The sample contains 2 million or so distinct CDR3 sequences, about 50% of which appear only once. The CDR3 totals 16 residues. CDR1 and CDR2 from the germline V gene are MGHRA and YSYEKL. V was cut by 0 bases and J by 6 bases, with 15 bases left in between. This receptor was identified in a middle-aged woman in good health. Material for sequencing was blood. The chain has TRBV4-1 and TRBJ1-5; D perhaps matches TRBD1 (5 bases). In nucleotides, the CDR3 is TGCGCCAGCAGCCAAGATTACGGCAGGGCGGGTCAGCCCCAGCATTTT. Protein product: CASSQDYGRAGQPQHF.